These 15 T cell receptor beta chains came from one sample sequenced in a study of early T cells in non-severe SARS-CoV-2 infection. Via MiXCR, TCRdb re-called the 5' RACE reads, giving one row per CDR3 protein. The sample has about 67,000 distinct CDR3 sequences, around 10% seen once. The sequenced sample consisted of whole blood. Receptor source: an adult who was a healthcare worker with PCR-confirmed SARS-CoV-2 infection or an uninfected control (not recorded which).

The chain joins TRBV7-8 to TRBJ2-3, with D maybe TRBD2 (6 bases). This CDR3 is 15 amino acids long. Trimming removed 2 bases from V and 2 bases from J, with 11 bases in between. In germline, CDR1 is SGHVS, CDR2 FQNEAQ. The DNA of the CDR3 is TGTGCCAGCAGCTTACGGGACTTCCCCACAGATACGCAGTATTTT. Translation: CASSLRDFPTDTQYF.

At least ten counts were recorded for this clonotype. The chain has TRBV4-1 and TRBJ1-2, with D unresolved. This CDR3 has 18 amino acids. V lost 2 bases and J 4 bases, leaving 23 bases between the germline ends. The V gene's germline CDR1 is MGHRA and CDR2 YSYEKL. CDR3 amino acids: CASSQPVRGPRSGYGYTF. CDR3 in DNA: TGCGCCAGCAGCCAACCCGTTCGCGGGCCACGTAGTGGCTATGGCTACACCTTC.

The sample holds many counts of this clonotype. V and J are TRBV18 and TRBJ2-1; no firm D call. Germline loops: CDR1 KGHSH, CDR2 LQKENI. This CDR3 comprises 15 residues. The V end was cut by 3 bases, the J end by 5 bases, with 14 bases between. The CDR3 DNA reads as TGTGCCAGCTCACCTCCGGGTCGGGTCGACAATGAGCAGTTCTTC. Its protein product is CASSPPGRVDNEQFF.

Ten or more counts support this clonotype. V is TRBV7-2 and J is TRBJ2-2, with 7 bases lining up with TRBD1. V lost 5 bases to trimming and J lost 5 bases; unmatched junction nucleotides: 8. The CDR3 totals 15 residues. Germline V gene data show CDR1 as SGHTA and CDR2 as FQGNSA. For the CDR3, the DNA is TGTGCCAGCAGCACACCACAGGGGAAGACCGGGGAGCTGTTTTTT. Its protein product is CASSTPQGKTGELFF.

V is TRBV6-1 and J is TRBJ2-5, with TRBD2 matching 12 bases. Germline assignment: CDR1 MNHNS and CDR2 SASEGT. The CDR3 length is 15 residues. The trim removed 5 bases at V and 4 bases at J, leaving 5 bases unmatched. The CDR3 region has the DNA TGTGCCAGCAGTCTGACTAGCGGGGGCCGAGAGACCCAGTACTTC. Amino acids: CASSLTSGGRETQYF.

This clonotype was counted many times. V is TRBV11-2 and J is TRBJ2-7; D is ambiguous. The CDR3 length is 13 residues. The germline V and J ends were trimmed by 0 bases and 12 bases, with 15 bases remaining between them. CDR1 and CDR2 from the germline V gene are SGHAT and FQNNGV. In DNA, the CDR3 is TGTGCCAGCAGCTTAGATCTCGACGCCCTCGGGTACTTC. Translation: CASSLDLDALGYF.

This clonotype was seen ten or more times. The chain employs TRBV19 and TRBJ1-1, with D perhaps matching TRBD1 (5 bases). The V gene lost 6 bases and the J gene lost 5 bases, with 16 bases spanning the gap. This CDR3 comprises 14 residues. The germline V gene has CDR1 LNHDA and CDR2 SQIVND (reference sequence). In DNA form, the CDR3 reads TGTGCCAGTAGGGTTGAAGGGGCAGTAACTGAAGCTTTCTTT. Protein: CASRVEGAVTEAFF.

This clonotype was recorded many times. The gene calls are TRBV7-2 and TRBJ1-5; 10 positions match TRBD1. The germline CDR1 and CDR2 sequences are SGHTA and FQGNSA. With V trimmed by 5 bases and J by 6 bases, 7 bases remained unmatched. This CDR3 is built from 15 residues. Here the CDR3 reads CASSQRTGGIQPQHF. The CDR3 DNA follows: TGTGCCAGCAGCCAGAGGACAGGGGGAATTCAGCCCCAGCATTTT.

This clonotype has a count of ten or more. The chain recombines TRBV20-1 with TRBJ2-7; 8 nucleotides line up with TRBD2. The CDR3 sequence is 15 residues long. The germline V gene encodes CDR1 DFQATT and CDR2 SNEGSKA (reference sequence). The trim removed 5 bases at V and 2 bases at J, leaving 11 bases unmatched. The CDR3 is CSAPQAGAGAYEQYF. CDR3 DNA sequence: TGCAGTGCTCCCCAAGCAGGAGCGGGGGCCTACGAGCAGTACTTC.

This clonotype came up many times. The V and J genes are TRBV15 and TRBJ1-6; the D gene is possibly TRBD1 (5 bases). Germline V gives CDR1 LNHNV, CDR2 YYDKDF (reference sequence). The CDR3 is 14 residues long. Trimming took off 3 bases at V and 10 bases at J, with 13 bases between the two ends. The CDR3 sequence: CATSRPLEGSPLHF. The CDR3 DNA reads TGTGCCACCAGCAGGCCCTTGGAGGGGTCACCCCTCCACTTT.

The chain employs TRBV6-5 and TRBJ2-1, with D perhaps TRBD2 (6 bases). The CDR3 is 16 residues long. V was clipped by 0 bases and J by 4 bases, with 13 bases between them. From germline, CDR1 is MNHEY and CDR2 SVGAGI. CDR3 region: CASSYSPSATYNEQFF. In DNA, the CDR3 is TGTGCCAGCAGTTACTCCCCTAGCGCGACATACAATGAGCAGTTCTTC.

J is TRBJ2-1 and V is TRBV7-6; D not certain. The CDR3 totals 14 residues. Germline V lookup: CDR1 SGHVS, CDR2 FNYEAQ. The ends were cut back, 4 bases at V and 6 bases at J, with 13 bases in the middle. The CDR3 spells CASSSLVVGNEQFF. CDR3 DNA sequence: TGTGCCAGCAGCTCCCTTGTGGTGGGCAATGAGCAGTTCTTC.

The table lists this clonotype with many counts. CDR3 sequence: CASNPQGAQNIQYF. For the CDR3, the DNA is TGTGCCAGTAACCCCCAGGGGGCCCAAAACATTCAGTACTTC. The chain joins TRBV19 to TRBJ2-4; 8 positions agree with TRBD1. This CDR3 contains 14 residues. V lost 7 bases and J lost 5; bases outside the gene matches: 7. The V gene's germline CDR1 is LNHDA and CDR2 SQIVND (reference sequence).

This clonotype has at least ten counts. The chain combines TRBV5-1 with TRBJ2-3; 9 bases line up with TRBD2. In germline, CDR1 is SGHRS, CDR2 YFSETQ. CDR3 length: 16 residues. Trimming took 2 bases from V and 2 from J; bases not matched to a gene: 6. Here the CDR3 DNA reads TGCGCCAGCAGCTTTTTAGCGGGGGCGTCCACAGATACGCAGTATTTT. The encoded protein is CASSFLAGASTDTQYF.

This clonotype was counted at least ten times. The gene calls are TRBV7-6 and TRBJ2-7, with a weak D call TRBD1 (6 bases). The CDR3 loop spans 16 amino acids. Trimming shortened V by 5 bases and J by 0 bases, and 17 bases separated the two germline ends. The V gene's germline CDR1 is SGHVS and CDR2 FNYEAQ. The CDR3 spells CASSPLLGTLSYEQYF. Here the CDR3 DNA reads TGTGCCAGCAGCCCCCTCCTAGGGACACTCTCCTACGAGCAGTACTTC.